This entry lists 2 T cell receptor beta chains sequenced from one sample in a study of T cells in Graves' hyperthyroidism and ophthalmopathy. What was amplified from RNA transcripts were TCR beta CDR3 regions. Carried out on the TCR CDR3, a first-round RT-PCR used the HTBI primer set. TCRdb passed the multiplex PCR reads through MiXCR, listing each CDR3 protein once. This repertoire shows about 400,000 distinct CDR3 sequences, approximately 14% found once; its top ten account for roughly 20%. The specimen was blood. The origin of the receptors is a woman aged 60-75 years with Graves' ophthalmopathy.

This clonotype was observed at least ten times. The chain couples TRBV20-1 to TRBJ2-1, with TRBD2 matching over 11 bases. The ends lost 6 bases at V and 6 bases at J; junction bases unmatched: 10. The CDR3 is 15 residues long. Per the germline V gene, CDR1 is DFQATT and CDR2 is SNEGSKA (reference sequence). The CDR3 protein is CSAYRSGRGVNEQFF. DNA for the CDR3: TGCAGTGCCTACCGTAGCGGGAGGGGTGTCAATGAGCAGTTCTTC.

This clonotype showed up just a few times. The chain employs TRBV28 and TRBJ2-3, with unresolved D. Germline values: CDR1 MDHEN, CDR2 SYDVKM. The CDR3 has 14 amino acids. Trimming pared 6 bases from V and 0 bases from J, leaving 10 bases between. The CDR3 DNA sequence: TGTGCCAGCAGCCCTCTTATAAGCACAGATACGCAGTATTTT. Translation: CASSPLISTDTQYF. Together with reference TRBV28 and TRBJ2-3, the CDR3 gives the full variable domain: DVKVTQSSRYLVKRTGEKVFLECVQDMDHENMFWYRQDPGLGLRLIYFSYDVKMKEKGDIPEGYSVSREKKERFSLILESASTNQTSMYLCASSPLISTDTQYFGPGTRLTVL.